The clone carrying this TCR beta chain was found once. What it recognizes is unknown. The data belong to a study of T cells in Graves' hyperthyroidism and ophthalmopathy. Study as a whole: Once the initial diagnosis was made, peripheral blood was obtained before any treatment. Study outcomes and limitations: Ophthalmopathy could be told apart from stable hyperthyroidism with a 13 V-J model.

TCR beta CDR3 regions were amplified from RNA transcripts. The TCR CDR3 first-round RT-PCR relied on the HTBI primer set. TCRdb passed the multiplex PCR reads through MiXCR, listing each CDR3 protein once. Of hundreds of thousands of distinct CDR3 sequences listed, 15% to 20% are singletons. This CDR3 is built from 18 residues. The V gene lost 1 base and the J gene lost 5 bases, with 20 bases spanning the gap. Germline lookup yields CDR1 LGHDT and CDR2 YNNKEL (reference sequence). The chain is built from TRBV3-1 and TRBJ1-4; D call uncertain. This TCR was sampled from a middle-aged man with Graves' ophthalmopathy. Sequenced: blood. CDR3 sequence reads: CASSQGVRRTPINEKLFF. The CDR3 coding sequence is TGTGCCAGCAGCCAAGGAGTCCGGCGGACCCCGATAAATGAAAAACTGTTTTTT.